This T cell receptor (beta chain) was sequenced for a study of blood T cells in healthy people across ages (dated by TCRdb to the mid-2010s). Background on the whole study: In model experiments, template switching captured about one uniquely barcoded TCR beta cDNA molecule for every two T cells. Donors were grouped into four age groups: young (average 16 years), middle-aged (less than 40), aged (around 66) and long-lived (about 89). To avoid experimental bias, donors of different ages were distributed randomly across sequencing lanes. Using the same blood draw, the study looked at two additional independent replicas of 1 million unique cDNA reads for two donors, one aged 18 to 30 and the other aged 80 or older. To track age-related changes in TCR beta repertoire diversity, the study relied on deep sequencing normalized with unique cDNA molecular identifiers.

The investigation overall reported the following: Estimates of total diversity from one million sequenced T cells were regarded as lower bounds and underestimates. A strong correlation was found between observed TCR beta diversity and the percentage of naive T cells measured by flow cytometry. As age increased, observed TCR beta diversity per million T cells dropped in a roughly linear way, and a significant reduction was already evident by age 40. Because donor CMV infection status was unknown, age-related changes in expanded clonotypes were potentially confounded. Compared with the aged group, more naive CD4+ T cells, fewer expanded clones and increased TCR diversity were shown by the long-lived group, suggesting age selection. Since profiling was done on bulk unsorted PBMCs, naive and antigen-experienced compartments could not be conclusively compared.

Systemically healthy Caucasian individuals from Russia, 39 in total and aged 6 to 90 years, were included as donors. Approximately 10 milliliters of peripheral blood were collected from each donor into EDTA-treated Vacutainer tubes. Ficoll-Paque density-gradient centrifugation was used to isolate PBMCs, with at least 6.5 million per sample. Trizol reagent was used to extract total RNA from the PBMCs, yielding at least 5.5 micrograms per sample. Naive CD45RAhigh/CD27high T cell percentages were measured by flow cytometry on a PBMC aliquot from every donor. Library preparation used 5' RACE. The sample was run on an Illumina HiSeq 2500. A second PCR of about 6 to 11 cycles was run with a J-beta primer mix and a sample-barcoded 5' primer. A unique molecular identifier was introduced onto each TCR beta cDNA molecule by a template-switch 5' adaptor carrying 12 random nucleotides. Each sample yielded at least 2.5 million CDR3-containing paired-end reads. The Mint cDNA synthesis kit, primed by a TRBC-specific oligonucleotide, was used to synthesize first-strand cDNA from all RNA. After uracil-DNA glycosylase treatment, a first 18-cycle PCR used universal primers M1SS and BC2_uni_R on all cDNA. The paper's data handling went like this. For normalization, 1 million high-quality reads were randomly selected from each sample, with every read carrying a distinct molecular identifier. Instead of being binned into consensus sequences, reads that shared molecular identifiers were thrown out. MiTCR, with a Q25 quality threshold and the strictest error-elimination algorithm, was used for CDR3 identification, clonotype clustering and error correction. A nonparametric unseen species model with Euler transformation was used to estimate lower-bound total TCR beta diversity. TCRdb cleaned the public reads at Q25 with fastp, built clones with MiXCR and kept in-frame beta chains. CDR3 protein duplicates are merged, each entry listing the most common genes and DNA. The V and J calls here are based on TCRdb, not the publication. In this sample the table shows approximately 290,000 distinct CDR3 sequences, 25% to 30% of which occur a single time. Of the sample, approximately 30% is held by the ten largest clones.

This clonotype was counted a few times. The antigen it binds to is not known. No base-level quality is on record; no much larger clone is a single base apart. The germline V and J ends show losses of 4 bases and 5 bases respectively, and no gene match explains 4 bases of the junction. CDR1 MDHEN and CDR2 SYDVKM are derived from the germline V gene. Inclusive of the bounding cysteine and phenylalanine, the CDR3 is 13 residues long. Kept here is only the CDR3 DNA, which spans 39 bases and is read in frame from base 1. The rearrangement joined TRBV28 to TRBJ1-2; 7 bases in the middle match TRBD1. Sequencing was done on a sample of blood. This receptor was taken from a woman aged 70-85 years in good health. The bases are TGTGCCAGCAGTTCAGGGGGAGGGTATGGCTACACCTTC. Its protein product is CASSSGGGYGYTF.